These 23 T cell receptor beta chains were sequenced from one sample in a study of radiotherapy plus CTLA-4 blockade in lung cancer (dated by TCRdb to 2016 to 2018). The library came from the immunoSEQ multiplex PCR assay. Entries here come from immuneACCESS through TCRdb and include only in-frame sequences with V and J called. Some clones fail to appear in such tables; in the studies checked, an unresolved V gene covers under half of the shortfall, and the cause of the remainder is unknown. For this sample there are tens of thousands of clones; 70% appear just once. Jointly, the top ten make up 3.5% to 4.5% of the sample. The sample consisted of peripheral blood, taken from a patient treated with radiotherapy plus ipilimumab. These receptors came from a human donor with non-small cell lung cancer who had stable disease on radiotherapy plus ipilimumab.

The rearrangement joins TRBV6-1 to TRBJ1-5; 10 nucleotides agree with TRBD1. The germline V gene has CDR1 MNHNS and CDR2 SASEGT. This CDR3 spans 15 amino acids. Trimming cost V 5 bases and J 6 bases; bases outside gene matches: 7. This CDR3 is CASSRTTGGGQPQHF. The CDR3 bases are TGTGCCAGCAGTAGAACGACAGGGGGCGGTCAGCCCCAGCATTTT.

The chain joins TRBV12-2 to TRBJ2-7; TRBD2 is the table's D call and was not checked against the DNA. TRBV12-2 is reported as a pseudogene. This CDR3 has 16 residues. The CDR3 bases are TGTGCAAACGGTTGGGGGGAACACCCCAGCATCTACGAGCAGTACTTC. Protein: CANGWGEHPSIYEQYF.

This clone has a handful of counts. V usage is TRBV10-1 and J usage is TRBJ2-7, with 12 positions matching TRBD1. Germline V gene lookup returns CDR1 WNHNN and CDR2 SYGVQD (reference sequence). The CDR3 runs to 18 residues. V trimming: 0 bases; J trimming: 6 bases; junction bases outside the gene matches: 12. The CDR3, as DNA: TGCGCCAGCAGTGAGTCGACGGGGACAGGGGGCCCCCCGAGCGAGCAGTACTTC. This codes for CASSESTGTGGPPSEQYF.

The V gene is TRBV2, the J gene TRBJ2-3; 7 bases align to TRBD1. V was clipped by 3 bases and J by 2 bases; unmatched bases: 2. Germline V gene lookup returns CDR1 SNHLY and CDR2 FYNNEI. CDR3 size: 14 residues. The CDR3 loop reads CASSEGTATDTQYF. For the CDR3, the DNA is TGTGCCAGCAGTGAGGGGACAGCCACAGATACGCAGTATTTT.

The CDR3 DNA follows: TGTGCCAGAGAGAACGAGGGTAGCAATCAGCCCCAGCATTTT. It codes for CARENEGSNQPQHF. The chain uses TRBV19 and TRBJ1-5; no clear D. From germline, CDR1 is LNHDA and CDR2 SQIVND (reference sequence). The length of the CDR3 is 14 residues. Trimming pared 9 bases from V and 0 bases from J, leaving 12 bases between.

This chain joins TRBV4-1 and TRBJ2-3; possibly TRBD2 for D (5 bases). Per germline, CDR1 MGHRA and CDR2 YSYEKL. With 2 bases removed from V and 8 bases from J, the gap between germline ends came to 29 bases. The CDR3 loop spans 19 amino acids. The CDR3 loop reads CASSQPVAFRDIARGTQYF. The CDR3 coding sequence is TGCGCCAGCAGCCAACCCGTAGCTTTCAGAGACATTGCCCGGGGTACGCAGTATTTT.

This chain joins TRBV29-1 and TRBJ1-1; 7 bases map to TRBD1. Germline values: CDR1 SQVTM, CDR2 ANQGSEA. V lost 7 bases, J lost 6 bases, and 11 bases stayed unmatched. The CDR3 spans 13 residues. The CDR3 region is CSGSMTGFSEAFF. CDR3 in DNA: TGCAGCGGCTCGATGACAGGGTTTTCTGAAGCTTTCTTT.

The chain has TRBV28 and TRBJ2-5, with 8 bases identical to TRBD1. The DNA end is a closer match to TRBJ2-7, so the J assignment may be wrong. Germline CDR1 is MDHEN and CDR2 is SYDVKM. This CDR3 region has 12 residues. The chain's CDR3 is CASRTGFLEQYF. DNA for the CDR3: TGTGCCAGTCGGACAGGGTTTCTCGAGCAGTACTTC.

This clone was observed a single time. The chain is built from TRBV11-3 and TRBJ2-3; TRBD2 might be the D (6 bases). CDR1 is SGHNT and CDR2 is YENEEA in the germline V gene. Trimming pared 6 bases from V and 6 bases from J, leaving 10 bases between. The CDR3 contains 12 residues. The CDR3 here is CASRRLGDTQYF. In DNA, the CDR3 is TGTGCCAGCAGACGACTAGGTGATACGCAGTATTTT.

The chain uses TRBV29-1 and TRBJ2-2; 12 nucleotides match TRBD1. Germline CDR1 SQVTM, CDR2 ANQGSEA. This CDR3 comprises 18 residues. V shed 6 bases, J shed 3 bases, and the junction held 14 bases outside the gene matches. The CDR3, as DNA: TGCAGCGTACAACCGGCTCCCGGGACAGGGGGCTACACCGGGGAGCTGTTTTTT. It translates to CSVQPAPGTGGYTGELFF.

The chain employs TRBV7-9 and TRBJ1-1, with D uncertain. The CDR3 totals 15 residues. The V gene's germline CDR1 is SEHNR and CDR2 FQNEAQ (reference sequence). Trimming removed 0 bases at V and 0 bases at J, with 8 bases between. CDR3 DNA sequence: TGTGCCAGCAGCTTAGCCCCCTCCTTGAACACTGAAGCTTTCTTT. As protein: CASSLAPSLNTEAFF.

This chain links TRBV9 with TRBJ2-5, with TRBD2 as a possible D gene (7 bases). Germline V gene sequence: CDR1 SGDLS, CDR2 YYNGEE. V was trimmed by 3 bases and J by 2 bases, leaving 14 bases between them. The CDR3 is made up of 15 amino acids. The CDR3 sequence: CASSAGDYRQETQYF. CDR3 bases: TGTGCCAGCAGCGCAGGGGACTATCGACAAGAGACCCAGTACTTC.

This clone occurred a few times. The J gene is TRBJ1-4, the V gene TRBV7-9; D is unclear. Germline V gives CDR1 SEHNR, CDR2 FQNEAQ (reference sequence). CDR3 length: 16 residues. Trimming took off 0 bases at V and 3 bases at J, with 11 bases between the two ends. The CDR3 region has the DNA TGTGCCAGCAGCTTAGCGGGCAGCCGGGCTAATGAAAAACTGTTTTTT. Translation gives CASSLAGSRANEKLFF.

V gene TRBV7-9 combines with J gene TRBJ1-2; the D is unclear. CDR3 length: 13 residues. Germline V gene data show CDR1 as SEHNR and CDR2 as FQNEAQ (reference sequence). Trimming took off 1 base at V and 7 bases at J, with 10 bases between the two ends. CDR3 in amino acids: CASSLVAAGGYTF. As DNA, the CDR3 is TGTGCCAGCAGCTTAGTGGCAGCCGGTGGCTACACCTTC.

This chain joins TRBV11-3 and TRBJ1-1; TRBD1 is a possible D gene (5 bases). The CDR3 runs to 13 residues. Germline lookup yields CDR1 SGHNT and CDR2 YENEEA. Deletions cut 5 bases from V and 0 bases from J, with 7 bases between. The DNA of the CDR3 is TGTGCCAGCAGCCCCAGGGTGAACACTGAAGCTTTCTTT. It yields the protein CASSPRVNTEAFF.

The genes are TRBV2 and TRBJ2-4; TRBD2 matches 7 bases. Looked up from germline, CDR1 is SNHLY and CDR2 is FYNNEI. The CDR3 spans 18 residues. V trimming: 4 bases; J trimming: 0 bases; junction bases outside the gene matches: 12. Here the CDR3 reads CASSGGSSGIIAKNIQYF. The CDR3 bases are TGTGCCAGCAGTGGGGGATCCAGCGGGATTATAGCCAAAAACATTCAGTACTTC. The full variable domain, its missing parts supplied by reference TRBV2 and TRBJ2-4, is EPEVTQTPSHQVTQMGQEVILRCVPISNHLYFYWYRQILGQKVEFLVSFYNNEISEKSEIFDDQFSVERPDGSNFTLKIRSTKLEDSAMYFCASSGGSSGIIAKNIQYFGAGTRLSVL.

This clone appeared a few times. The V call is TRBV2, the J call TRBJ2-1, with TRBD2 matching over 7 bases. The CDR3 is 13 residues long. Per germline, CDR1 SNHLY and CDR2 FYNNEI. Trimming took 9 bases from V and 10 from J; bases not matched to a gene: 12. The CDR3 loop is CASGLVFQGEQFF. In nucleotides, the CDR3 is TGTGCCAGTGGACTAGTTTTCCAGGGAGAGCAGTTCTTC. Combining the CDR3 with reference TRBV2 and TRBJ2-1 gives the whole variable domain EPEVTQTPSHQVTQMGQEVILRCVPISNHLYFYWYRQILGQKVEFLVSFYNNEISEKSEIFDDQFSVERPDGSNFTLKIRSTKLEDSAMYFCASGLVFQGEQFFGPGTRLTVL.

V usage is TRBV10-3 and J usage is TRBJ2-2; TRBD2 matches at 9 bases. The germline CDR1 and CDR2 sequences are ENHRY and SYGVKD. The length of the CDR3 is 18 residues. The ends lost 2 bases at V and 1 base at J; junction bases unmatched: 8. The CDR3 loop reads CAISEQTSGPKNTGELFF. DNA of the CDR3: TGTGCCATCAGTGAGCAGACTAGCGGCCCCAAGAACACCGGGGAGCTGTTTTTT.

The rearrangement joins TRBV5-1 to TRBJ2-1, with D unresolved. The CDR3 length is 16 residues. Germline lookup yields CDR1 SGHRS and CDR2 YFSETQ. V was clipped by 1 base and J by 9 bases, with 20 bases between them. As DNA, the CDR3 is TGCGCCAGCAGCTTGTTGTCGAGACAAGCCGCTGGTGAGCAGTTCTTC. This translates into CASSLLSRQAAGEQFF.

V is TRBV14 and J is TRBJ1-5, with TRBD1 matching 8 bases. CDR1 and CDR2 from the germline V gene are SGHDN and FVKESK. The CDR3 loop spans 15 amino acids. V shed 3 bases, J shed 4 bases, and the junction held 5 bases outside the gene matches. The CDR3 region has the DNA TGTGCCAGCAGCCAGGCAGGGGGCAGGAATCAGCCCCAGCATTTT. Translating gives CASSQAGGRNQPQHF.

The rearrangement joins TRBV28 to TRBJ1-5; D gene ambiguous. With 6 bases removed from V and 0 bases from J, the gap between germline ends came to 6 bases. CDR1 MDHEN and CDR2 SYDVKM come from the germline V gene. This CDR3 is 13 amino acids long. CDR3 nucleotide sequence: TGTGCCAGCAGAGAAAATAGCAATCAGCCCCAGCATTTT. Its translation is CASRENSNQPQHF.

This clone is labeled medium-sized. V gene TRBV7-2 combines with J gene TRBJ2-1; no firm D call. V lost 10 bases and J 1 base, leaving 11 bases between the germline ends. In germline, CDR1 is SGHTA, CDR2 FQGNSA. This CDR3 has 13 amino acids. Here the CDR3 reads CATQVASYNEQFF. The CDR3, as DNA: TGTGCCACCCAGGTAGCTTCCTACAATGAGCAGTTCTTC.

The CDR3, as DNA: TGTGCCAGCAGCTTAGGGGGGGTGGGCAATGAGCAGTTCTTC. Amino acids: CASSLGGVGNEQFF. The chain combines TRBV11-2 with TRBJ2-1; maybe TRBD2 (6 bases). V lost 1 base and J lost 6, with 10 bases in between. This CDR3 has 14 amino acids. Germline-derived CDR1 and CDR2 are SGHAT and FQNNGV. The complete variable domain, with remaining parts taken from reference TRBV11-2 and TRBJ2-1, reads EAGVAQSPRYKIIEKRQSVAFWCNPISGHATLYWYQQILGQGPKLLIQFQNNGVVDDSQLPKDRFSAERLKGVDSTLKIQPAKLEDSAVYLCASSLGGVGNEQFFGPGTRLTVL.